The subject of this entry is one TCR beta chain. The antigen remains undetermined. A sample-barcoded 5' primer and a J-beta primer mix were used in a second PCR of about 7 to 11 cycles. TCRdb passed the 5' RACE reads through MiXCR, listing each CDR3 protein once. The repertoire holds approximately 1,700,000 distinct CDR3 sequences, with roughly two fifths as singletons. Whenever a sample was processed, at least 7 million PBMCs were isolated. Per individual sample, total RNA of at least 6 micrograms was extracted. This specimen comes from a study of blood T cells in healthy people across ages. This CDR3 contains 15 residues. Germline V gene lookup returns CDR1 SEHNR and CDR2 FQNEAQ (reference sequence). Trimming removed 6 bases from V and 10 bases from J; junction bases left unmatched: 10. Broader study findings: Strongly correlated with naive T cell percentage was TCR beta diversity. Conclusively comparing naive with antigen-experienced cells was impossible with unsorted PBMCs.

The sample comprised blood. This sequence originates from a human donor in good health. This rearrangement joins TRBV7-9 to TRBJ2-1; 12 bases fit TRBD2. For the CDR3, the DNA is TGTGCCAGCAGACACAGTCTAGCGGGGGGGCACGAGCAGTTCTTC. Translation: CASRHSLAGGHEQFF.